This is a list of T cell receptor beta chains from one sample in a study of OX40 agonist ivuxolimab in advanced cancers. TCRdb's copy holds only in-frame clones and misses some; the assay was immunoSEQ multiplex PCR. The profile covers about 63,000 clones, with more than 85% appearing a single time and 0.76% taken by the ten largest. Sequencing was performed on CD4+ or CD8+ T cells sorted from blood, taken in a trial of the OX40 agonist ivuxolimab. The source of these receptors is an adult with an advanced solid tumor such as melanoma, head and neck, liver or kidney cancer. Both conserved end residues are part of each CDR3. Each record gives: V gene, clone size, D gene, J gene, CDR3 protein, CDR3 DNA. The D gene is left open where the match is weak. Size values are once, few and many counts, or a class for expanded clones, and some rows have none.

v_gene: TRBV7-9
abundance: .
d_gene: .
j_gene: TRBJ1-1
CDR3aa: CASSWTANTEAFF
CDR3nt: TGTGCCAGCAGCTGGACAGCAAACACTGAAGCTTTCTTT

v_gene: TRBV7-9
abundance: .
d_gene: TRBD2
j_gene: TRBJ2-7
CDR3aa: CASSLEGGGLSYEQYF
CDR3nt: TGTGCCAGCAGCTTAGAGGGCGGGGGACTCTCCTACGAGCAGTACTTC

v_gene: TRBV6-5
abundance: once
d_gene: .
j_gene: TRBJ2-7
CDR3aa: CASSYSRYAPEQYF
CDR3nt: TGTGCCAGCAGTTACTCGAGATACGCGCCCGAGCAGTACTTC

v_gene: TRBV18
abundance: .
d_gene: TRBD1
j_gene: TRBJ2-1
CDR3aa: CASSPTGQGAYNEQFF
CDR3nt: TGTGCCAGCTCACCCACTGGACAGGGGGCCTACAATGAGCAGTTCTTC

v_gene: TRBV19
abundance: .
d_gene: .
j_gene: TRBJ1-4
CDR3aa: CASRIRQATNEKLFF
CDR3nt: TGTGCCAGTAGAATAAGGCAGGCAACTAATGAAAAACTGTTTTTT

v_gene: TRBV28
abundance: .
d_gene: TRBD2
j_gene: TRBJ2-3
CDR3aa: CASNILGAAGLATDTQYF
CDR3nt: TGTGCCAGCAACATTCTAGGGGCCGCGGGACTAGCGACAGATACGCAGTATTTT

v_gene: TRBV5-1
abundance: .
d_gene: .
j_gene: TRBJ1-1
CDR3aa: CASSLENGKGTEAFF
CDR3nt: TGCGCCAGCAGCTTGGAGAACGGCAAGGGAACTGAAGCTTTCTTT

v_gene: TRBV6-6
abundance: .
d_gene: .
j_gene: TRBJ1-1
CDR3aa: CASSYGAGVGNTEAFF
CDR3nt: TGTGCCAGCAGTTACGGGGCAGGGGTGGGGAACACTGAAGCTTTCTTT

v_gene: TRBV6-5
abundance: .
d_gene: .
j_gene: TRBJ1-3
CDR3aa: CASSYGSGAGNTIYF
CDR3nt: TGTGCCAGCAGTTACGGGAGCGGGGCGGGAAACACCATATATTTT

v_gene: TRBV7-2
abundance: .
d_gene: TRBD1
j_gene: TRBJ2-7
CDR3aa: CASSLMTGQSYEQYF
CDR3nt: TGTGCCAGCAGCCTTATGACGGGACAGTCCTACGAGCAGTACTTC

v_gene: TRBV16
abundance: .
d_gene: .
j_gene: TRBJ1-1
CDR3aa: CASSPTHRLEAFF
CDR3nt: TGTGCCAGCAGCCCGACCCATCGTCTTGAAGCTTTCTTT

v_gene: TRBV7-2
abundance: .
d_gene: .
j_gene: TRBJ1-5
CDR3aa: CASSWDHAIGQPQHF
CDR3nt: TGTGCCAGCAGCTGGGACCATGCGATTGGTCAGCCCCAGCATTTT

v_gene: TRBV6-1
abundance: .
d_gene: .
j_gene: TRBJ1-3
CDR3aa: CASSGKPSSGNTIYF
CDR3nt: TGTGCCAGCAGTGGAAAACCCAGCTCTGGAAACACCATATATTTT

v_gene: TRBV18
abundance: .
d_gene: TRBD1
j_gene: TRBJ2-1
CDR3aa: CASSTGTGDNEQFF
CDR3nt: TGTGCCAGCTCAACCGGGACAGGGGACAATGAGCAGTTCTTC

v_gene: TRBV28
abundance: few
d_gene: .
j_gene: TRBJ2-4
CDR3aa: CASSPPGSTLAKNIQYF
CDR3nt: TGTGCCAGCAGTCCCCCAGGGTCCACCTTAGCCAAAAACATTCAGTACTTC

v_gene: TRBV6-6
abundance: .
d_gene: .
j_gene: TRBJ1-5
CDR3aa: CASSYAPGSNQPQHF
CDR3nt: TGTGCCAGCAGTTACGCACCGGGGAGCAATCAGCCCCAGCATTTT

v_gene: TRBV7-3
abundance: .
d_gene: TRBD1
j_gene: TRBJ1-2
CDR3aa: CASSSQGRHGYTF
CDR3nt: TGTGCCAGCAGCTCACAGGGGCGGCATGGCTACACCTTC

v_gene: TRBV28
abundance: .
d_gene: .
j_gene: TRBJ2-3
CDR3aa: CASSLVAGAGTDTQYF
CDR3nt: TGTGCCAGCAGTTTGGTGGCGGGGGCGGGCACAGATACGCAGTATTTT

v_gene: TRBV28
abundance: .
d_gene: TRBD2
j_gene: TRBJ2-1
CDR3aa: CAGGSSYNEQFF
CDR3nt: TGTGCCGGCGGGAGCTCCTACAATGAGCAGTTCTTC

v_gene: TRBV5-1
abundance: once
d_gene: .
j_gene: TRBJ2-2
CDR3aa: CASSSREGGTGELFF
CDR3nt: TGCGCCAGCAGCTCTCGCGAGGGAGGCACCGGGGAGCTGTTTTTT

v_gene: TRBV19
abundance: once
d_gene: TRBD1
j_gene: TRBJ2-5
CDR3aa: CASSTSTGALNQETQYF
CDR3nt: TGTGCCAGTAGTACCTCCACAGGGGCCCTAAACCAAGAGACCCAGTACTTC

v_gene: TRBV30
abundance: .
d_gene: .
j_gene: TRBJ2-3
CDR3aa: CACQDSLTDTQYF
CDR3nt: TGTGCCTGCCAGGACTCCCTCACAGATACGCAGTATTTT

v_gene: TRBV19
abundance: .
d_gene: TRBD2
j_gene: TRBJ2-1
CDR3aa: CASTEGLAGAYNEQFF
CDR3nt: TGTGCCAGTACCGAGGGACTAGCGGGGGCCTACAATGAGCAGTTCTTC

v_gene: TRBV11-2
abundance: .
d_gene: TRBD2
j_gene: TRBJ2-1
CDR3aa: CASSPLAGGPSGQFF
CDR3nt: TGTGCCAGCAGCCCCTTAGCGGGAGGGCCGTCGGGGCAGTTCTTC

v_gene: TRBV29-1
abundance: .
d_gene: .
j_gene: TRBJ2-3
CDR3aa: CSVEKDQVGTQYF
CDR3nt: TGCAGCGTTGAGAAGGACCAGGTGGGCACGCAGTATTTT

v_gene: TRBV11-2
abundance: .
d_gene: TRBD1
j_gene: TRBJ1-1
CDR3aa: CASSLTGSGTEAFF
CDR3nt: TGTGCCAGCAGCTTGACAGGGTCGGGCACTGAAGCTTTCTTT

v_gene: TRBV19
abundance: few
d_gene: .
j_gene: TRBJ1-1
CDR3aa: CASSTSGVNTEAFF
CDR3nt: TGTGCCAGTAGTACCTCAGGGGTAAACACTGAAGCTTTCTTT

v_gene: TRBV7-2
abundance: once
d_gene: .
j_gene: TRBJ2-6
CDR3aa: CASSQGANVLTF
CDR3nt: TGTGCCAGCAGTCAAGGGGCCAACGTCCTGACTTTC

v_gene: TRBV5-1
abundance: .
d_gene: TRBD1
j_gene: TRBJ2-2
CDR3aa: CASSFDRADGELFF
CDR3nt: TGCGCCAGCAGCTTCGACAGGGCGGATGGGGAGCTGTTTTTT

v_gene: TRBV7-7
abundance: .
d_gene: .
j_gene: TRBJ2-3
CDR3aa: CASSLDPLPSNTQYF
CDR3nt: TGTGCTAGCAGCTTAGACCCTCTACCCTCGAATACGCAGTATTTT

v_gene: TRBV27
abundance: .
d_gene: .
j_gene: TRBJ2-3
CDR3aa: CASSLSLRPLLGFTDTQYF
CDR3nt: TGTGCCAGCAGTTTATCTCTCCGTCCCCTCCTAGGGTTCACAGATACGCAGTATTTT

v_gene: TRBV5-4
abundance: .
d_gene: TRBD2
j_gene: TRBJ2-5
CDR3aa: CASSISGSGETQYF
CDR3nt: TGTGCCAGCAGCATAAGCGGGAGCGGGGAGACCCAGTACTTC

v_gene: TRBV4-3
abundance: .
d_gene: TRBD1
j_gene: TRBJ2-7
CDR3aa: CASSQRTGGFSEQYF
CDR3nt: TGCGCCAGCAGCCAAAGGACAGGCGGTTTTTCCGAGCAGTACTTC

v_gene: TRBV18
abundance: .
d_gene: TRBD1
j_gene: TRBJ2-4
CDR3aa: CASSSRGREAKNIQYF
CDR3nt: TGTGCCAGCTCAAGCAGGGGGCGCGAGGCCAAAAACATTCAGTACTTC

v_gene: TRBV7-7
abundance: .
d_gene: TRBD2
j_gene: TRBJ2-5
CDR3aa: CASSPGLAGHQETQYF
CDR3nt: TGTGCTAGCAGCCCCGGACTAGCGGGGCACCAAGAGACCCAGTACTTC

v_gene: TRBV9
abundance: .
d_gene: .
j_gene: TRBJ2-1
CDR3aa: CASARDGYNEQFF
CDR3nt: TGTGCCAGCGCCAGAGATGGGTACAATGAGCAGTTCTTC

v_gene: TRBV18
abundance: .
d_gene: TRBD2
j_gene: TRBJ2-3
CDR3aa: CASSSGLAGVADTQYF
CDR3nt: TGTGCCAGCTCGTCAGGACTAGCGGGAGTTGCAGATACGCAGTATTTT

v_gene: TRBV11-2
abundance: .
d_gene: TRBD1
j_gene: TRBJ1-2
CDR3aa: CASSLNPTGPPGYTF
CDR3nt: TGTGCCAGCAGCTTAAACCCGACAGGGCCCCCCGGCTACACCTTC

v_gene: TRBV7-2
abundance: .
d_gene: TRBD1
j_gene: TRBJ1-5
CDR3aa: CASSPDRVLPQHF
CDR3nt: TGTGCCAGCAGCCCAGACAGGGTTTTGCCCCAGCATTTT

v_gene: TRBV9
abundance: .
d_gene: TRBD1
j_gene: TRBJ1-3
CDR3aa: CASSTTGTAGNTIYF
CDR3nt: TGTGCCAGCAGCACGACCGGGACAGCTGGAAACACCATATATTTT

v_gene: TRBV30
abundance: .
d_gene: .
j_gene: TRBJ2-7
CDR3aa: CARKLPGFHYEQYF
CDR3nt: TGTGCCCGGAAGCTACCGGGATTCCACTACGAGCAGTACTTC

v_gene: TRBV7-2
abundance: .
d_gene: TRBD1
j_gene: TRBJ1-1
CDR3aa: CASSLFPGGSDTEAFF
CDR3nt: TGTGCCAGCAGCTTATTTCCAGGGGGCTCTGACACTGAAGCTTTCTTT